This TCR beta chain was retrieved from a study of T-cell memory formation after mild COVID-19. Study results and limitations: Those CD4+ clones that contracted were mainly in CM and EM (CD8+ ones in EMRA).

This CDR3 region has 13 residues. With V trimmed by 8 bases and J by 6 bases, 3 bases remained unmatched. Germline V gene data show CDR1 as MNHNS and CDR2 as SASEGT. Turning to this clonotype: No antigen is known for it.

TCRdb recomputed calls from the 5' RACE reads with MiXCR, one row per CDR3 protein. Here the sample spans roughly 310,000 distinct CDR3 sequences, approximately 15% being singletons. The specimen sequenced was PBMCs or a T cell subset sorted from them (not recorded which). The receptor was isolated from a man aged 18-30 years who had mild COVID-19 (a few samples of this study predate the infection). Cell type and time point are not known. The chain couples TRBV6-1 to TRBJ1-5; 11 positions match TRBD1. The CDR3 coding sequence is TGTGCCAGCCGGGACAGGGGGAGTCAGCCCCAGCATTTT. Protein product: CASRDRGSQPQHF.